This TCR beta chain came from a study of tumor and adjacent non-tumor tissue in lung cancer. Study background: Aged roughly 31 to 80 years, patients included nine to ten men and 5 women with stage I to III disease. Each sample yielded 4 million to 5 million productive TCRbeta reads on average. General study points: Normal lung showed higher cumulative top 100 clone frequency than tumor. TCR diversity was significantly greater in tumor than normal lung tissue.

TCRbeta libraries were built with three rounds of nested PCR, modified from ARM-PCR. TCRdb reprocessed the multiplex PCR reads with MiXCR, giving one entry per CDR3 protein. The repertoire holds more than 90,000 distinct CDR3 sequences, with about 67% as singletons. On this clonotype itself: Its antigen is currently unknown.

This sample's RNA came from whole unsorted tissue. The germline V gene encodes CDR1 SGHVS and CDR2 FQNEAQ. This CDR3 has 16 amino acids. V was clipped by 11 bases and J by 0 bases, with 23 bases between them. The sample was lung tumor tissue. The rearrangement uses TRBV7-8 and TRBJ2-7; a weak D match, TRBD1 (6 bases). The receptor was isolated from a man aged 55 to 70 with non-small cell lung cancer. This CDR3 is CAGNTSQGISSYEQYF. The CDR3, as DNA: TGTGCCGGCAACACCTCCCAGGGGATTAGCTCCTACGAGCAGTACTTC. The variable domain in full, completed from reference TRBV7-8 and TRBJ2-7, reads GAGVSQSPRYKVAKRGQDVALRCDPISGHVSLFWYQQALGQGPEFLTYFQNEAQLDKSGLPSDRFFAERPEGSVSTLKIQRTQQEDSAVYLCAGNTSQGISSYEQYFGPGTRLTVT.